Detailed here is one T cell receptor beta chain. With 1 base removed from V and 5 bases from J, the gap between germline ends came to 7 bases. This CDR3 region has 13 residues. Germline V gene sequence: CDR1 LGHNA, CDR2 YSLEER. The sample originates from a study of T cells in Graves' hyperthyroidism and ophthalmopathy. Amplification of TCR beta CDR3 regions was performed using RNA transcripts as template. The study used the HTBI primer set for a first-round RT-PCR of the TCR CDR3. Via MiXCR, TCRdb re-called the multiplex PCR reads, giving one row per CDR3 protein. This sample has roughly 290,000 distinct CDR3 sequences, with more than 15% found just once.

The rearrangement joins TRBV4-3 to TRBJ2-3; D ambiguous. Sequencing was performed on blood. The sequence came from a woman aged 60-75 years with Graves' ophthalmopathy. The CDR3 sequence: CASSQVYRDTQYF. CDR3 DNA sequence: TGCGCCAGCAGCCAAGTATATCGAGATACGCAGTATTTT.